A single T cell receptor (beta chain) is shown here with its context. Antigen specificity is unknown. This record belongs to a study of cytomegalovirus exposure and HLA in healthy donors. Study findings and constraints: In a later analysis, 16,951 TCR beta sequences were associated with HLA alleles at 0.05 false discovery rate. Rates of TCR association differed by HLA locus in a later analysis, with DRB1 highest and HLA-C lowest. According to a later analysis, most TCR beta chains associated with CMV appeared HLA-restricted.

This CDR3 region has 14 residues. Germline V lookup: CDR1 WSHSY, CDR2 SAAADI. The V and J ends lost 10 bases and 3 bases respectively, with 19 bases between them. Primers included in the PCR were 60 Vbeta and 13 Jbeta primers. Repertoires were generated with immunoSEQ multiplex PCR, while TCRdb's copy carries only in-frame clones and drops some. Its listing shows 150,000 to 200,000 clones. This chain joins TRBV10-2 and TRBJ2-7, with D hard to call. The sample taken for sequencing was PBMCs. This TCR came from a man aged 30 to 45 in good health and CMV-seronegative. CDR3 sequence reads: CATKNGFPNYEQYF. Here the CDR3 DNA reads TGCGCCACCAAAAACGGGTTCCCTAACTACGAGCAGTACTTC.